This T cell receptor (beta chain) was captured by sequencing in a study of blood T cell repertoires in COVID-19. The overall study: Samples taken during acute and convalescent COVID-19 were collected in the United States, Italy and Spain. PBMCs, B-cell-depleted T cells, or T cells provided the cDNA or gDNA that made up the material.

Trimming stripped 7 bases from V and 1 base from J, with 14 bases between. The germline gives CDR1 MDHEN, CDR2 SYDVKM. The CDR3 is 16 residues long. Original processing methods: It was from reference gene primer amplification that nucleated cell counts were estimated. Repertoires were generated with immunoSEQ multiplex PCR, while TCRdb's copy carries only in-frame clones and drops some. The DNA was the basis for D and trimming; V, J and clone size are from that table. The table includes approximately 60,000 clones, approximately 93% detected once. Source material: peripheral blood. This receptor was identified in an older man with active COVID-19. V usage is TRBV28 and J usage is TRBJ2-6; maybe TRBD2 (5 bases). Here the CDR3 DNA reads TGTGCCAGCAAGACCGGGAACCCTTCTGGGGCCAACGTCCTGACTTTC. This gives the protein CASKTGNPSGANVLTF.